This TCR beta chain was retrieved from a study of blood T cell repertoires in COVID-19. Study summary: Specimens from acute and convalescent COVID-19 originated in the United States, Italy and Spain. The cDNA or gDNA used as material had been derived from T cells, B-cell-depleted T cells, or PBMCs.

This CDR3 contains 14 residues. V was shortened by 3 bases and J by 3 bases, with 9 bases between the two germline ends. Germline V gene data show CDR1 as MNHEY and CDR2 as SMNVEV (reference sequence). How the authors handled the data: Estimation of nucleated cell counts relied on the amplification of reference gene primers. TCRdb keeps only in-frame clones here, not all; method: immunoSEQ multiplex PCR. The DNA gave D and trimming, while V, J and clone size come from that table. Among roughly 64,000 clones listed, around 90% were seen once. The rearrangement joins TRBV27 to TRBJ1-5, with unresolved D. Specimen: peripheral blood. The source is a woman of 80 years or more with active COVID-19. CDR3 loop: CASSLIGSNQPQHF. CDR3 DNA sequence: TGTGCCAGCAGTTTGATTGGCTCCAATCAGCCCCAGCATTTT.